These 30 T cell receptor beta chains came from one sample sequenced in a study of read filtering for tumor transcriptome and immune sequencing (dated by TCRdb to 2020 to 2021). The sequencing machine was an Illumina HiSeq 4000. Starting from 400 to 450 ng RNA, TCR libraries were constructed with the Immunoverse kit using molecular barcoded adaptors that cover the alpha/delta and beta/gamma chains. TCRdb reran the public reads through fastp at Q25 and MiXCR, keeping productive beta chains. One record per CDR3 amino acid sequence lists the most common genes and DNA. In all, the sample holds about 38,000 distinct CDR3 sequences, and roughly an eighth of those were seen once. The top ten clones comprise 25% to 30% of the sample. Sequenced sample: a population of CD138-negative cells sorted from bone marrow. In the paper's terms, the cell subset or site label means: bone marrow mononuclear cells depleted of CD138+ plasma/myeloma cells by negative magnetic selection. The receptors originated from a donor aged 40 or over with multiple myeloma.

This chain joins TRBV19 and TRBJ2-1; 9 bases are shared with TRBD2. The V segment lost 4 bases and the J segment 4 bases; nucleotides outside the gene matches: 5. Germline lookup yields CDR1 LNHDA and CDR2 SQIVND (reference sequence). This CDR3 contains 15 residues. The DNA for the CDR3 is TGTGCCAGTAGTAGCGGGAGGGCCGTGTACAATGAGCAGTTCTTC. As protein: CASSSGRAVYNEQFF.

This clonotype was counted at least ten times. The chain recombines TRBV20-1 with TRBJ2-1; a possible D gene is TRBD2 (5 bases). Between the trimmed V and J ends, which lost 3 bases and 9 bases, there was a span of 12 bases. Germline V lookup: CDR1 DFQATT, CDR2 SNEGSKA (reference sequence). This CDR3 comprises 12 residues. The CDR3 nucleotides read TGCAGTGCTAGGTCTAGCCGTACTGAGCAGTTCTTC. The encoded protein is CSARSSRTEQFF.

As concerns this clonotype: Likely a read error: the CDR3 ends without its conserved phenylalanine or tryptophan. The rearrangement uses TRBV5-1 and TRBJ2-7; D is possibly TRBD1 (6 bases). The CDR3 runs 12 residues. Trimming stripped 5 bases from V and 1 base from J, with 7 bases between. CDR1 is SGHRS and CDR2 is YFSETQ in the germline V gene. The CDR3 is CASRQGSYEQYL. The DNA of the CDR3 is TGCGCCAGCAGGCAGGGGTCCTACGAGCAGTACCTC.

The sample holds many counts of this clonotype. The chain employs TRBV29-1 and TRBJ1-3; 8 positions match TRBD1. V lost 4 bases and J lost 8; bases outside the gene matches: 4. Per the germline V gene, CDR1 is SQVTM and CDR2 is ANQGSEA. The CDR3 has 12 amino acids. The CDR3: CSVVDRGDTIYF. The CDR3 DNA follows: TGCAGCGTTGTTGACAGGGGCGACACCATATATTTT. The variable domain in full, with the rest retrieved from reference TRBV29-1 and TRBJ1-3, is SAVISQKPSRDICQRGTSLTIQCQVDSQVTMMFWYRQQPGQSLTLIATANQGSEATYESGFVIDKFPISRPNLTFSTLTVSNMSPEDSSIYLCSVVDRGDTIYFGEGSWLTVV.

On this clonotype itself: A read error may explain this, as a much larger clone is one base away. As the CDR3 is not closed by the conserved phenylalanine or tryptophan, this likely results from a read error. The chain employs TRBV12-3 or TRBV12-4 and TRBJ1-2; no clear D gene. This CDR3 is built from 12 residues. Trimming removed 6 bases from V and 5 bases from J, with 10 bases in between. In DNA form, the CDR3 reads TGTGCCAGCAGCCCAAAGGGATATGGCTACACCTCC. Protein sequence: CASSPKGYGYTS.

The rearrangement joins TRBV29-1 to TRBJ2-1; 12 bases line up with TRBD2. Germline V gene sequence: CDR1 SQVTM, CDR2 ANQGSEA. With 6 bases clipped from V and 3 bases from J, the junction kept 3 bases outside the gene matches. The CDR3 consists of 14 residues. For the CDR3, the DNA is TGCAGCGTACCGGGACTAGCGGGCTACAATGAGCAGTTCTTC. Translated, it gives CSVPGLAGYNEQFF.

This clonotype was seen once. As the CDR3 is not closed by the conserved phenylalanine or tryptophan, this likely results from a read error. The rearrangement uses TRBV20-1 and TRBJ2-1; no reliable D call. There are 13 residues in the CDR3. CDR1 and CDR2 (germline): DFQATT, SNEGSKA (reference sequence). The CDR3 spells CSLRLPSYNEQFL. The CDR3 bases are TGCAGCCTCAGGCTACCCTCCTACAATGAGCAGTTCCTC.

This clonotype was detected only a few times. The chain recombines TRBV5-5 with TRBJ1-2, with 8 bases matching TRBD1. V dropped 0 bases and J dropped 2; count of bases not matched to a gene: 0. Germline assignment: CDR1 SGHKS and CDR2 YYEKEE (reference sequence). The CDR3 is 14 residues long. The CDR3 nucleotides are TGTGCCAGCAGCTTGGGGACAGGGAACTATGGCTACACCTTC. Protein sequence: CASSLGTGNYGYTF.

Many counts were recorded for this clonotype. The gene calls are TRBV2 and TRBJ2-3, with TRBD1 matching over 8 bases. This CDR3 contains 14 residues. Germline loops: CDR1 SNHLY, CDR2 FYNNEI. With 6 bases clipped from V and 6 bases from J, the junction kept 8 bases outside the gene matches. For the CDR3, the DNA is TGTGCCAGCAGGAAGGCAGGGGGCTTGGATACGCAGTATTTT. Translated, it gives CASRKAGGLDTQYF.

This clonotype occurred many times. The chain combines TRBV20-1 with TRBJ2-1; D is possibly TRBD2 (6 bases). This CDR3 region has 12 residues. V lost 6 bases and J 6 bases, leaving 12 bases between the germline ends. Germline CDR1 is DFQATT and CDR2 is SNEGSKA (reference sequence). The CDR3 sequence: CSATTSSNEQFF. CDR3 sequence (DNA): TGCAGTGCCACTACTAGCAGCAATGAGCAGTTCTTC.

V usage is TRBV5-1 and J usage is TRBJ1-2; D is unclear. This CDR3 has 12 amino acids. The germline CDR1 and CDR2 sequences are SGHRS and YFSETQ. V was clipped by 4 bases and J by 5 bases, with 9 bases between them. CDR3 bases: TGCGCCAGCAGCGCCGATTATTATGGCTACACCTTC. Its protein is CASSADYYGYTF.

This clonotype appeared many times. The rearrangement links TRBV19 to TRBJ2-6, with D possibly called TRBD1 or TRBD2 (5 bases each). V was pared by 11 bases and J by 2 bases, with 25 bases between. Per the germline V gene, CDR1 is LNHDA and CDR2 is SQIVND (reference sequence). The CDR3 consists of 18 residues. Here the CDR3 reads CAGSPGPFRVAGANVLTF. CDR3 nucleotides: TGTGCCGGATCGCCGGGACCCTTTCGCGTGGCTGGGGCCAACGTCCTGACTTTC. The whole variable domain, filled in from reference TRBV19 and TRBJ2-6, reads DGGITQSPKYLFRKEGQNVTLSCEQNLNHDAMYWYRQDPGQGLRLIYYSQIVNDFQKGDIAEGYSVSREKKESFPLTVTSAQKNPTAFYLCAGSPGPFRVAGANVLTFGAGSRLTVL.

Ten or more counts support this clonotype. The chain has TRBV20-1 and TRBJ1-1; tentative D call: TRBD1 (6 bases). This CDR3 region has 12 residues. Germline lookup yields CDR1 DFQATT and CDR2 SNEGSKA (reference sequence). The CDR3 DNA reads TGCAGCGCCGATGACAGGAATGATGAAGCTTTCTTT. Translated, it gives CSADDRNDEAFF.

This clonotype was seen many times. The rearrangement joins TRBV7-9 to TRBJ2-1, with D perhaps TRBD2 (6 bases). The CDR3 runs 13 residues. Germline V gives CDR1 SEHNR, CDR2 FQNEAQ (reference sequence). V shed 0 bases and J shed 15 bases, with 15 bases lying between them. CDR3 sequence reads: CASSLAEHTSRFF. The DNA of the CDR3 is TGTGCCAGCAGCTTAGCCGAACATACTAGCCGGTTCTTC.

This clonotype was observed at least ten times. V usage is TRBV3-1 and J usage is TRBJ2-5; 9 bases match TRBD1. Germline assignment: CDR1 LGHDT and CDR2 YNNKEL (reference sequence). CDR3 length: 16 residues. After removal of 1 base from V and 6 bases from J, the junction contained 9 bases not matched to a gene. CDR3 sequence (DNA): TGTGCCAGCAGCCAAGTTTCGGGACAGGGAGGAAAGACCCAGTACTTC. Protein: CASSQVSGQGGKTQYF.

The gene calls are TRBV2 and TRBJ2-2; no definite D call. Trimming shortened V by 11 bases and J by 0 bases, and 16 bases separated the two germline ends. CDR1 SNHLY and CDR2 FYNNEI come from the germline V gene. The CDR3 totals 15 residues. The CDR3 is CAGLGEDTNTGELFF. CDR3 nucleotides: TGTGCCGGCTTAGGAGAAGATACGAACACCGGGGAGCTGTTTTTT.

Of note for this clonotype: A clone one base away is much larger, so this may be a read error. The rearrangement joins TRBV28 to TRBJ2-5; 13 bases map to TRBD2. V gave up 10 bases and J gave up 6 bases; unmatched junction bases: 8. Germline CDR1 is MDHEN and CDR2 is SYDVKM. The CDR3 is 14 residues long. The CDR3 nucleotides read TGTGCCATACGGACTAGCGGGGGTATAAAGACCCAGTACTTC. It encodes CAIRTSGGIKTQYF. The full variable domain, in which reference TRBV28 and TRBJ2-5 provide the parts outside the CDR3, is DVKVTQSSRYLVKRTGEKVFLECVQDMDHENMFWYRQDPGLGLRLIYFSYDVKMKEKGDIPEGYSVSREKKERFSLILESASTNQTSMYLCAIRTSGGIKTQYFGPGTRLLVL.

This clonotype was seen ten or more times. The chain couples TRBV6-1 to TRBJ2-1, with unresolved D. This CDR3 has 17 amino acids. Trimming stripped 6 bases from V and 0 bases from J, with 18 bases between. Germline lookup yields CDR1 MNHNS and CDR2 SASEGT. The CDR3 sequence is CASSQTDQTASYNEQFF. For the CDR3, the DNA is TGTGCCAGCAGCCAAACTGACCAGACGGCCTCCTACAATGAGCAGTTCTTC.

This clonotype showed up many times. This rearrangement joins TRBV19 to TRBJ2-2, with 7 bases identical to TRBD1. The germline gives CDR1 LNHDA, CDR2 SQIVND (reference sequence). V lost 8 bases, J lost 5 bases, and 5 bases stayed unmatched. The CDR3 covers 13 residues. The chain's CDR3 is CASGRQGTGELFF. Here the CDR3 DNA reads TGTGCCAGTGGGAGACAGGGAACCGGGGAGCTGTTTTTT.

The chain recombines TRBV9 with TRBJ1-3; D remains unclear. V was clipped by 4 bases and J by 0 bases, with 14 bases between them. This CDR3 is built from 16 residues. CDR1 is SGDLS, CDR2 YYNGEE, per germline. Here the CDR3 reads CASSPRAGDSGNTIYF. CDR3 DNA: TGTGCCAGCAGCCCCCGGGCGGGTGACTCTGGAAACACCATATATTTT.

In its sample, this clonotype was seen many times. The chain links TRBV12-3 or TRBV12-4 to TRBJ2-7; the D gene is possibly TRBD2 (5 bases). The V end lost 5 bases, the J end lost 3 bases, and 14 bases lay between the germline ends. The length of the CDR3 is 14 residues. The chain's CDR3 is CASSPIGGNYEQYF. CDR3 nucleotides: TGTGCCAGCAGTCCCATCGGAGGAAACTACGAGCAGTACTTC.

Notes on this clonotype: A much larger clone lies one base from this, so it may be a read error. The V and J genes are TRBV9 and TRBJ2-3, with a weak D call TRBD2 (5 bases). The CDR3 totals 15 residues. The germline V gene encodes CDR1 SGDLS and CDR2 YYNGEE. CDR3 nucleotides: TGTGCCAGCAGCGCCCCGGACTTGGGCACAGATAGGCAGTATTTT. It encodes CASSAPDLGTDRQYF.

This clonotype occurred many times. The V and J genes are TRBV20-1 and TRBJ2-2, with 8 positions matching TRBD1. Germline CDR1 DFQATT, CDR2 SNEGSKA (reference sequence). V gave up 3 bases and J gave up 2 bases; unmatched junction bases: 11. The CDR3 covers 17 residues. The DNA for the CDR3 is TGCAGTGCTAGTACTCTTCGGACAGGGTTAAACACCGGGGAGCTGTTTTTT. This codes for CSASTLRTGLNTGELFF.

This clonotype was found a few times. The genes are TRBV7-2 and TRBJ2-7, with 7 bases aligning to TRBD1. Germline CDR1 SGHTA, CDR2 FQGNSA. V lost 1 base and J lost 2; bases outside the gene matches: 2. This CDR3 is built from 14 residues. The CDR3 here is CASSLGDRPYEQYF. The CDR3 DNA is TGTGCCAGCAGCTTAGGGGACAGACCCTACGAGCAGTACTTC. The full variable domain, with the rest looked up from reference TRBV7-2 and TRBJ2-7, is GAGVSQSPSNKVTEKGKDVELRCDPISGHTALYWYRQSLGQGLEFLIYFQGNSAPDKSGLPSDRFSAERTGGSVSTLTIQRTQQEDSAVYLCASSLGDRPYEQYFGPGTRLTVT.

The table lists this clonotype with many counts. This chain links TRBV7-2 with TRBJ2-7; no definite D call. This CDR3 region has 12 residues. Trimming stripped 5 bases from V and 4 bases from J, with 9 bases between. The germline V gene encodes CDR1 SGHTA and CDR2 FQGNSA. The CDR3 region is CASSPQRYEQYF. In DNA form, the CDR3 reads TGTGCCAGCAGCCCCCAACGGTACGAGCAGTACTTC.

The chain combines TRBV10-3 with TRBJ2-1; D uncertain. Germline values: CDR1 ENHRY, CDR2 SYGVKD. There are 14 residues in the CDR3. Trimming left V 2 bases short and J 8 bases short, with 13 bases between. The CDR3 DNA reads as TGTGCCATCAGTGAGCCCCCCGGTCTCGATGAGCAGTTCTTC. This codes for CAISEPPGLDEQFF.

A word on this clonotype: Just one base apart from a much larger clone, this may be a read error. The rearrangement joins TRBV5-4 to TRBJ2-2, with 8 bases lining up with TRBD1. Germline CDR1 is SGHNT and CDR2 is YYREEE (reference sequence). This CDR3 spans 16 amino acids. The CDR3 protein is CGSSPQGQANTGELFF. The CDR3 nucleotides are TGTGGCAGCAGCCCACAGGGACAGGCGAACACCGGGGAGCTGTTTTTT.

This clonotype was detected only a few times. An end of the junction differs from the germline gene, which may be a read error. This rearrangement joins TRBV20-1 to TRBJ2-5, with D unclear. The V gene's germline CDR1 is DFQATT and CDR2 SNEGSKA (reference sequence). The CDR3 covers 10 residues. The CDR3 sequence: CSAIHETRYF. CDR3 coding DNA: TGCAGTGCTATCCACGAGACCCGGTACTTC.

This clonotype has at least ten counts. This chain joins TRBV24-1 and TRBJ2-7, with D unresolved. The germline gives CDR1 KGHDR, CDR2 SFDVKD. V lost 1 base and J 7 bases, leaving 10 bases between the germline ends. The CDR3 has 13 residues. The DNA for the CDR3 is TGTGCCACCAGTGATTTCTACAGTCGGGAGCAGTACTTC. Protein sequence: CATSDFYSREQYF.

This clonotype was recorded at least ten times. The chain recombines TRBV7-6 with TRBJ2-1, with 7 positions matching TRBD2. From germline, CDR1 is SGHVS and CDR2 FNYEAQ. Trimming at V came to 5 bases and at J to 5 bases, leaving 21 bases not matched to a gene. The CDR3 has 19 amino acids. For the CDR3, the DNA is TGTGCCAGCAGCCTCATAAGCCAAGGGGTAGCGGGCGGAAACAATGAGCAGTTCTTC. This encodes CASSLISQGVAGGNNEQFF. Using reference TRBV7-6 and TRBJ2-1 for the parts outside the CDR3, the full variable domain is GAGVSQSPRYKVTKRGQDVALRCDPISGHVSLYWYRQALGQGPEFLTYFNYEAQQDKSGLPNDRFSAERPEGSISTLTIQRTEQRDSAMYRCASSLISQGVAGGNNEQFFGPGTRLTVL.